The T cell receptor (beta chain) described here comes from a study of blood T cell repertoires in COVID-19. Study-wide background: Material from acute and convalescent COVID-19 was sourced from the United States, Italy and Spain. In each case, the material was cDNA or gDNA derived from T cells, B-cell-depleted T cells, or PBMCs.

The CDR3 runs to 14 residues. V dropped 7 bases and J dropped 0; count of bases not matched to a gene: 4. Germline values: CDR1 LGHDT, CDR2 YNNKEL (reference sequence). Methods used by the authors: Estimated nucleated cell counts came from reference gene primer amplification. TCRdb's table, derived via immunoSEQ multiplex PCR, lists solely in-frame clones and lacks some. V, J and clone size reflect that table, while D and trimming were determined from the DNA. The data contain hundreds of thousands of clones, around 82% of them singletons. Material for sequencing was peripheral blood. The source is an elderly woman with active or convalescent COVID-19. The V and J genes are TRBV3-1 (or the pseudogene TRBV3-2) and TRBJ2-3; 7 bases are a match to TRBD1. CDR3 coding DNA: TGTGCCAGCAAGGGGGCGACTAGCACAGATACGCAGTATTTT. Its translation is CASKGATSTDTQYF.